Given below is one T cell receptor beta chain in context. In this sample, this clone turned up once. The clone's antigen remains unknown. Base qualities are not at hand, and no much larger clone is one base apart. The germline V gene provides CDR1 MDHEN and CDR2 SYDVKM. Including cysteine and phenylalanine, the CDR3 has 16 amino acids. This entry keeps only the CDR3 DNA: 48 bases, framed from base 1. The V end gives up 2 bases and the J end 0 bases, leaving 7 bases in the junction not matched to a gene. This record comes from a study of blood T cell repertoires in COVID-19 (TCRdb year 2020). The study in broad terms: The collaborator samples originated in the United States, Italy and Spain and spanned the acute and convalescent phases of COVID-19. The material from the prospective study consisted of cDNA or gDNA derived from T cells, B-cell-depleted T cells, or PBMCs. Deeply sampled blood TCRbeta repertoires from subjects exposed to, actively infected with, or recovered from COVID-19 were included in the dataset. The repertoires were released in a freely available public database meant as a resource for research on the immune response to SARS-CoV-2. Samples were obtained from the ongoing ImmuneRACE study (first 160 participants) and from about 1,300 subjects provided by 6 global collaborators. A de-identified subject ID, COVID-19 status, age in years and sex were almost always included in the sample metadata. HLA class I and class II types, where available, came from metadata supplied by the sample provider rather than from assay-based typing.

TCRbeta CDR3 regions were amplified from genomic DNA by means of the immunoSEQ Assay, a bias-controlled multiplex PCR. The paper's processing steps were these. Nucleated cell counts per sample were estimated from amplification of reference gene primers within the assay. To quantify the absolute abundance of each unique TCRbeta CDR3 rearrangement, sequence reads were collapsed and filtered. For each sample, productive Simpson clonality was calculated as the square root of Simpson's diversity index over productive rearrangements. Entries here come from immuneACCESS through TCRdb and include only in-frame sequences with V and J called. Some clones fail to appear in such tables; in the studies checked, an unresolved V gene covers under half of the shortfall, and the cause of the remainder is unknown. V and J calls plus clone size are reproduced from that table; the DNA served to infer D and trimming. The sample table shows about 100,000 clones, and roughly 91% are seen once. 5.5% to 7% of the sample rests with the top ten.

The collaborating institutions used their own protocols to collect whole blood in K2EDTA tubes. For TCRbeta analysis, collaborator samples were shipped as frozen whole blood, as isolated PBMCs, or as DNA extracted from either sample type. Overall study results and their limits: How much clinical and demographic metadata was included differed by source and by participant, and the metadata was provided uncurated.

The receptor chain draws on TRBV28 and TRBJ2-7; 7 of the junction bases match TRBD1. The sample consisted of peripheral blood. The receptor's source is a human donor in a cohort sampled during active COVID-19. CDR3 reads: CASSLPGTASSYEQYF. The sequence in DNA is TGTGCCAGCAGTTTACCGGGGACAGCGAGCTCCTACGAGCAGTACTTC. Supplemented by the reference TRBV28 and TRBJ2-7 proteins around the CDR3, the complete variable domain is DVKVTQSSRYLVKRTGEKVFLECVQDMDHENMFWYRQDPGLGLRLIYFSYDVKMKEKGDIPEGYSVSREKKERFSLILESASTNQTSMYLCASSLPGTASSYEQYFGPGTRLTVT.